Here is one TCR beta chain with its context. Its cognate antigen is unknown. The source of the sample is a study of beta chain features in type 1 diabetes. Overall study results and limits: Sampled from patients, naive, central memory and Treg TCRB repertoires appeared more similar than those sampled from healthy donors. Researchers report that Type 1 diabetes patients had moderately but significantly shorter TCRB CDR3s across all four CD4+ subsets. Still unanswered here is whether HLA type influences TCRB rearrangement.

Of the isolated RNA, all was reverse transcribed, and so the sequenced material was expressed TCRB transcripts. The table came from immunoSEQ multiplex PCR; TCRdb's copy has only in-frame clones and leaves some out. Found here are around 500,000 clones, around 10% of them singletons; the top ten hold 0.045% to 0.06%. Sequenced input: naive CD4+ T cells from blood. This clonotype originated in a woman aged 18 to 35 in good health.

CDR3 nucleotide sequence: TGTGCCAGCAGGCCTACTCGCACAGATACGCAGTATTTT. It yields the protein CASRPTRTDTQYF. The chain uses TRBV7-2 and TRBJ2-3; D not resolved. Trimming shortened V by 6 bases and J by 1 base, and 8 bases separated the two germline ends. The CDR3 extends over 13 amino acids. The germline gives CDR1 SGHTA, CDR2 FQGNSA. The complete variable domain, with remaining parts taken from reference TRBV7-2 and TRBJ2-3, reads GAGVSQSPSNKVTEKGKDVELRCDPISGHTALYWYRQSLGQGLEFLIYFQGNSAPDKSGLPSDRFSAERTGGSVSTLTIQRTQQEDSAVYLCASRPTRTDTQYFGPGTRLTVL.